Only a few counts were recorded for the clone carrying this T cell receptor (beta chain). What it binds is not known. Purity (above 95%) was reached by all sorted populations. The sample comes from a study of beta chain features in type 1 diabetes. Sequencing targeted expressed TCRB transcripts, as all isolated RNA had been reverse transcribed. Repertoires were generated with immunoSEQ multiplex PCR, while TCRdb's copy carries only in-frame clones and drops some. The top ten hold 0.017% of the sample, which has hundreds of thousands of clones, around 12% seen once. Overall study findings and caveats: Equally in patients and controls, PCR might preferentially amplify shorter templates. Shorter TCRB CDR3s, moderately but significantly so, marked every one of the four CD4+ subsets in Type 1 diabetes patients.

This CDR3 spans 15 amino acids. The V end was cut by 5 bases, the J end by 7 bases, with 18 bases between. The germline V gene has CDR1 SEHNR and CDR2 FQNEAQ (reference sequence). This TCR derives from a man aged 18-30 years in good health. The material sequenced was naive CD4+ T cells from blood. V gene TRBV7-9 combines with J gene TRBJ2-1, with a weak D call TRBD2 (6 bases). CDR3 sequence (DNA): TGTGCCAGCAGCCAGGTCGTGGGAGGTCGAAATGAGCAGTTCTTC. Protein product: CASSQVVGGRNEQFF.